This TCR beta chain was captured in a study of T-cell reconstitution after alpha-beta-depleted transplantation in children (dated by TCRdb to the mid-2010s). Regarding the study in general: The study quantitatively tracked T-cell immune reconstitution after TCRalphabeta/CD19-depleted allogeneic hematopoietic cell transplantation in children using TCR repertoire profiling.

This clonotype was counted at least ten times. Its specific antigen is unknown. No much larger clone is present one base from it, and per-base qualities are unavailable. What the research found in general, with its limitations: Over subsequent months, a decline in hyperexpanded clone frequencies was noted, and after one year, T-cell counts and TCRbeta diversity were mostly ascribed to newly produced T cells. In some patients, high TCRbeta diversity at day 60 was attributed to recipient T cells and intrathymic progenitors that had survived conditioning. The apparently early recovery of alphabetaT-cell counts about two months after transplant reportedly depended on only several hundred rapidly expanded clones that came from non-depleted graft cells.

The method behind the library was PCR. This sample was sequenced with an Illumina HiSeq 2500. TCR libraries were prepared with molecular barcoding, using unique molecular identifiers to normalize TCRbeta repertoire quantification. TCRdb ran its own pipeline on the public reads, namely fastp trimming at Q25 and MiXCR clone calling, and kept in-frame beta chains. CDR3 protein sequences are deduplicated, and each keeps its most common genes and DNA. The sample table records around 500,000 distinct CDR3 sequences; under 30% of these occur just once. Together, the top ten hold less than 15% of the sample. In the paper's terms, the treatment or condition label means: allogeneic hematopoietic cell transplantation with graft depleted of TCRalphabeta T cells and CD19 B cells. The transplant recipients were children given TCRalphabeta/CD19-depleted allogeneic hematopoietic cell grafts. From the cysteine through the phenylalanine, the CDR3 covers 15 amino acids. Just CDR3 DNA is preserved here, 45 bases in frame from base 1. The trim is 7 bases for V and 1 base for J, with a gap of 14 bases between the germline ends.

The receptor was derived from a boy in the first two years of life who had a stem cell transplant for acute myeloid leukemia, so the T cells may come from the graft donor. The receptor chain draws on TRBV12-3 or TRBV12-4 and TRBJ2-1; matching of 6 bases hints at TRBD1 as the D gene. The sample was PBMCs, mostly from graft donor cells, taken 360 days after TCRalphabeta/CD19-depleted stem cell transplant. In nucleotides, the sequence is TGTGCCAGCAACCACAGGGCAGGGTCCTACAATGAGCAGTTCTTC. Protein translation: CASNHRAGSYNEQFF.